This passage covers 30 T cell receptor beta chains from one sample sequenced in a study of OX40 agonist ivuxolimab in advanced cancers. Profiled with immunoSEQ multiplex PCR; TCRdb holds only in-frame clones, not every one. The table lists 55,000 to 90,000 clones, 82% of them singletons. This specimen consisted of CD4+ or CD8+ T cells sorted from blood, obtained in a trial of the OX40 agonist ivuxolimab. The receptors originated from an adult with an advanced solid tumor such as melanoma, head and neck, liver or kidney cancer.

Concerning this clone: The junction departs from the called germline gene at one end, perhaps through a read error. The V gene is TRBV6-4, the J gene TRBJ2-1; the D is unclear. In germline, CDR1 is MRHNA, CDR2 SNTAGT. The CDR3 is 13 residues long. DNA for the CDR3: TGTGCCGGCAGTGACGTGGGTGGGAATGAGCAGTTCTTC. Its protein is CAGSDVGGNEQFF.

The rearrangement links TRBV2 to TRBJ1-5, with a weak D call TRBD1 (5 bases). Trimming pared 6 bases from V and 2 bases from J, leaving 8 bases between. Germline CDR1 is SNHLY and CDR2 is FYNNEI. The CDR3 contains 13 residues. The CDR3 loop is CASRGEGNQPQHF. As DNA, the CDR3 is TGTGCCAGCAGGGGGGAAGGCAATCAGCCCCAGCATTTT.

The chain combines TRBV28 with TRBJ2-7; D gene uncertain. Trimming pared 0 bases from V and 0 bases from J, leaving 9 bases between. The CDR3 totals 15 residues. Germline CDR1 reads MDHEN; CDR2 reads SYDVKM. The CDR3 DNA sequence: TGTGCCAGCAGTTTATGGATAGTGGCCTCCTACGAGCAGTACTTC. It is translated as CASSLWIVASYEQYF.

This clone was recorded only once. The chain joins TRBV5-1 to TRBJ2-7; 13 nucleotides match TRBD2. The V gene's germline CDR1 is SGHRS and CDR2 YFSETQ. The CDR3 is made up of 17 amino acids. Germline trimming cut 2 bases from V and 1 base from J; bases unmatched to any gene: 6. The CDR3 here is CASSLPGLAGWSYEQYF. Here the CDR3 DNA reads TGCGCCAGCAGCTTACCGGGACTAGCGGGGTGGTCCTACGAGCAGTACTTC.

The chain employs TRBV6-5 and TRBJ2-3; perhaps TRBD1 as D (5 bases). Trimming pared 8 bases from V and 6 bases from J, leaving 18 bases between. CDR3 size: 14 residues. The germline V gene encodes CDR1 MNHEY and CDR2 SVGAGI. The CDR3 nucleotides are TGTGCCAGCCGACTGACAGCGACGAGGGATACGCAGTATTTT. It is translated as CASRLTATRDTQYF.

This chain joins TRBV19 and TRBJ2-5, with TRBD2 as a possible D gene (5 bases). The CDR3 sequence is 13 residues long. The germline V and J ends were trimmed by 6 bases and 3 bases, with 11 bases remaining between them. Per germline, CDR1 LNHDA and CDR2 SQIVND (reference sequence). The CDR3 region is CASRRAAEETQYF. CDR3 in DNA: TGTGCCAGTAGGAGGGCCGCGGAAGAGACCCAGTACTTC.

The chain uses TRBV20-1 and TRBJ2-1; either TRBD1 or TRBD2 may fit D (5 bases each). Germline V gives CDR1 DFQATT, CDR2 SNEGSKA (reference sequence). This CDR3 is built from 11 residues. Trimming took off 6 bases at V and 14 bases at J, with 17 bases between the two ends. CDR3 coding DNA: TGCAGTGCAAATTATCGACAGAGGGAGTTCTTC. This gives the protein CSANYRQREFF.

The chain recombines TRBV9 with TRBJ2-3; 9 nucleotides line up with TRBD1. Germline assignment: CDR1 SGDLS and CDR2 YYNGEE. Unmatched junction bases numbered 6, after V lost 4 bases and J lost 3 bases. CDR3 length: 15 amino acids. This CDR3 reads CASSTTGGRTDTQYF. The CDR3 DNA is TGTGCCAGCAGCACGACAGGGGGGAGAACAGATACGCAGTATTTT.

V usage is TRBV30 and J usage is TRBJ2-1; no reliable D call. Trimming shortened V by 0 bases and J by 2 bases, and 8 bases separated the two germline ends. Per the germline V gene, CDR1 is GTSNPN and CDR2 is SVGIG (reference sequence). The CDR3 is 14 amino acids. CDR3 amino acids: CAWSVGLAYNEQFF. The CDR3 DNA follows: TGTGCCTGGAGTGTAGGGCTAGCCTACAATGAGCAGTTCTTC.

The chain uses TRBV27 and TRBJ1-2; weak D call: TRBD1 (6 bases). Germline V lookup: CDR1 MNHEY, CDR2 SMNVEV (reference sequence). With 4 bases removed from V and 0 bases from J, the gap between germline ends came to 9 bases. The CDR3 extends over 14 amino acids. CDR3 region: CASSSNRANYGYTF. DNA of the CDR3: TGTGCCAGCAGTTCGAACAGGGCTAACTATGGCTACACCTTC.

This chain connects TRBV7-2 to TRBJ2-2; 8 nucleotides align to TRBD1. Germline trimming cut 6 bases from V and 2 bases from J; bases unmatched to any gene: 8. The CDR3 loop spans 16 amino acids. Germline CDR1 SGHTA, CDR2 FQGNSA. The DNA of the CDR3 is TGTGCCAGCAGACCACCGGGACAGGCAAACACCGGGGAGCTGTTTTTT. Protein sequence: CASRPPGQANTGELFF.

The rearrangement links TRBV4-3 to TRBJ2-5; 8 bases fit TRBD1. The CDR3 covers 13 residues. Losses at the gene ends were 4 bases for V and 5 bases for J; bases not matched to a gene: 3. Germline CDR1 and CDR2: LGHNA and YSLEER. The CDR3 DNA reads TGCGCCAGCAGCCGGGACAGGAGGGAGACCCAGTACTTC. Translation gives CASSRDRRETQYF.

V is TRBV4-3 and J is TRBJ1-2, with D unclear. Germline values: CDR1 LGHNA, CDR2 YSLEER. The CDR3 contains 15 residues. Trimming took off 0 bases at V and 8 bases at J, with 16 bases between the two ends. The CDR3 coding sequence is TGCGCCAGCAGCCAAGAAAGGGCCGCAGGCTTCGGCTACACCTTC. It translates to CASSQERAAGFGYTF.

This clone has a handful of counts. CDR3 coding DNA: TGCGCCAGCGCCCCGACTAGCGGGAGGACGAGCACCGGGGAGCTGTTTTTT. It specifies CASAPTSGRTSTGELFF. V and J are TRBV5-1 and TRBJ2-2, with 13 bases fitting TRBD2. Germline values: CDR1 SGHRS, CDR2 YFSETQ. There are 17 residues in the CDR3. J lost 4 bases, V lost 7 bases, and 10 bases had no gene match.

The V call is TRBV6-6, the J call TRBJ1-1, with D uncertain. The CDR3 spans 13 residues. Germline values: CDR1 MNHNY, CDR2 SVGAGI (reference sequence). The V gene lost 1 base and the J gene lost 1 base, with 4 bases spanning the gap. The CDR3 DNA is TGTGCCAGCAGTTACTGGGGGAACACTGAAGCTTTCTTT. Residues: CASSYWGNTEAFF.

This CDR3 is CASSRRQGPYNEQFF. As DNA, the CDR3 is TGTGCCAGCAGCCGACGACAGGGCCCCTACAATGAGCAGTTCTTC. This chain links TRBV4-2 with TRBJ2-1; 7 bases map to TRBD1. Trimming cost V 4 bases and J 2 bases; bases outside gene matches: 5. Germline V CDR1 and CDR2: LGHNA, YNFKEQ. CDR3 size: 15 residues.

The chain has TRBV10-1 and TRBJ1-5, with D unresolved. V was cut by 9 bases and J by 0 bases, with 6 bases left in between. CDR1 and CDR2 (germline): WNHNN, SYGVQD (reference sequence). This CDR3 is built from 12 residues. DNA for the CDR3: TGCGCCAGACCCAATAGCAATCAGCCCCAGCATTTT. Protein: CARPNSNQPQHF.

This chain's CDR3 is CASFPGQSTEAFF. In nucleotides, the CDR3 is TGTGCCAGCTTTCCGGGACAATCCACTGAAGCTTTCTTT. The J gene is TRBJ1-1, the V gene TRBV18; D is perhaps TRBD1 (6 bases). In germline, CDR1 is KGHSH, CDR2 LQKENI. The CDR3 is made up of 13 amino acids. V lost 7 bases and J 4 bases, leaving 13 bases between the germline ends.

The chain recombines TRBV5-1 with TRBJ1-2, with D unresolved. Germline CDR1 SGHRS, CDR2 YFSETQ. This CDR3 region has 14 residues. The ends were cut back, 0 bases at V and 4 bases at J, with 10 bases in the middle. The CDR3 DNA follows: TGCGCCAGCAGCTTGGCCGGAGCCCTCTATGGCTACACCTTC. Amino acid sequence: CASSLAGALYGYTF.

The chain has TRBV11-2 and TRBJ2-2; D is possibly TRBD2 (6 bases). CDR3 length: 15 residues. Germline CDR1 and CDR2: SGHAT and FQNNGV. V was trimmed by 4 bases and J by 3 bases, leaving 12 bases between them. The CDR3 region has the DNA TGTGCCAGCAGCTCTCTAGCGACTCACACCGGGGAGCTGTTTTTT. As protein: CASSSLATHTGELFF.

The rearrangement links TRBV15 to TRBJ2-1; a weak D match, TRBD1 (6 bases). From germline, CDR1 is LNHNV and CDR2 YYDKDF (reference sequence). The germline V and J ends were trimmed by 4 bases and 4 bases, with 14 bases remaining between them. This CDR3 contains 15 residues. CDR3 region: CATSIDRSKYNEQFF. CDR3 nucleotide sequence: TGTGCCACCAGCATAGACAGGAGCAAATACAATGAGCAGTTCTTC.

V is TRBV11-2 and J is TRBJ1-1; D might be TRBD1 (5 bases). CDR1 is SGHAT, CDR2 FQNNGV, per germline. V was trimmed by 5 bases and J by 4 bases, leaving 11 bases between them. This CDR3 has 13 amino acids. This chain's CDR3 is CASSHGGATEAFF. The DNA of the CDR3 is TGTGCCAGCAGCCATGGAGGGGCCACTGAAGCTTTCTTT.

The J gene is TRBJ2-2, the V gene TRBV15; 7 positions match TRBD1. V dropped 1 base and J dropped 5; count of bases not matched to a gene: 10. The CDR3 is 17 amino acids. The germline V gene has CDR1 LNHNV and CDR2 YYDKDF (reference sequence). The CDR3 DNA reads TGTGCCACCAGCAGAGGAACAGGGGCGACAGGGACCGGGGAGCTGTTTTTT. Protein sequence: CATSRGTGATGTGELFF.

V and J are TRBV5-1 and TRBJ2-6, with 16 bases that match TRBD2. Unmatched junction bases numbered 3, after V lost 3 bases and J lost 0 bases. Germline CDR1 is SGHRS and CDR2 is YFSETQ. The CDR3 sequence is 19 residues long. CDR3 amino acids: CASSWGLAGGYSGANVLTF. CDR3 bases: TGCGCCAGCAGCTGGGGACTAGCGGGAGGGTACTCTGGGGCCAACGTCCTGACTTTC.

The chain recombines TRBV2 with TRBJ1-2, with D perhaps matching TRBD1 (6 bases). The CDR3 is 16 residues long. V lost 6 bases to trimming and J lost 8 bases, with 25 bases between them. The germline V gene encodes CDR1 SNHLY and CDR2 FYNNEI. The CDR3 loop reads CASSFRGFPPLGGYTF. The CDR3, as DNA: TGTGCCAGCAGCTTCAGGGGTTTTCCCCCCTTGGGGGGCTACACCTTC.

This rearrangement joins TRBV19 to TRBJ1-2; D is ambiguous. The germline V gene encodes CDR1 LNHDA and CDR2 SQIVND (reference sequence). V lost 4 bases to trimming and J lost 7 bases, with 16 bases between them. The CDR3 is 14 residues long. The CDR3 bases are TGTGCCAGTAGTACCCAGAGTTTCGGTAGTGGCTACACCTTC. Translated, it gives CASSTQSFGSGYTF.

This clone was counted between two and nine times. J is TRBJ1-5 and V is TRBV7-9; D call uncertain. V was trimmed by 4 bases and J by 6 bases, leaving 10 bases between them. The V gene's germline CDR1 is SEHNR and CDR2 FQNEAQ (reference sequence). This CDR3 has 13 residues. The CDR3 DNA reads TGTGCCAGCAGCTATGTGGAAGGTCAGCCCCAGCATTTT. Its translation: CASSYVEGQPQHF.

This chain uses TRBV28 with TRBJ1-1; TRBD1 is a possible D gene (6 bases). V lost 2 bases, J lost 5 bases, and 18 bases lay in between. The length of the CDR3 is 16 residues. CDR1 and CDR2 (germline): MDHEN, SYDVKM. In DNA form, the CDR3 reads TGTGCCAGCAGTTTAGTGGGGCGGGGGCGTGCGACTGAAGCTTTCTTT. Translation: CASSLVGRGRATEAFF.

The chain combines TRBV7-9 with TRBJ2-1, with 10 bases that match TRBD2. CDR1 SEHNR and CDR2 FQNEAQ come from the germline V gene (reference sequence). The CDR3 runs to 15 residues. The trim removed 5 bases at V and 3 bases at J, leaving 4 bases unmatched. The CDR3 region is CASSLLAGLYNEQFF. The CDR3 DNA follows: TGTGCCAGCAGCCTACTAGCGGGACTCTACAATGAGCAGTTCTTC.

J is TRBJ2-7 and V is TRBV7-9, with 7 bases that match TRBD1. After removal of 2 bases from V and 6 bases from J, the junction contained 7 bases not matched to a gene. The CDR3 length is 14 residues. Germline V gene sequence: CDR1 SEHNR, CDR2 FQNEAQ (reference sequence). CDR3 nucleotides: TGTGCCAGCAGCTTACGGGACAGTCTCTCCGAGCAGTACTTC. Residues: CASSLRDSLSEQYF.